The rows below give T cell receptor beta chains drawn from one sample of a study of shared clonotypes between healthy human individuals. Sequencing used immunoSEQ multiplex PCR; TCRdb keeps in-frame clones, though not all of them. The table lists 950,000 to 1,100,000 clones, around 82% of them singletons. The sample taken for sequencing was memory CD4+ T cells from PBMCs. The receptor source for this set is a man younger than 35 in good health. Some clones in this sample may be carry-over from other donors' samples. The CDR3 runs from the conserved cysteine through the conserved F or W. Each record gives: V gene, D gene, clone size, J gene, CDR3 protein, CDR3 DNA. A D gene is named only where the DNA matches it firmly. Clone size is stated in some rows and not others, as once, few, many or a class when expanded.

v_gene: TRBV5-1
d_gene: NA
abundance: NA
j_gene: TRBJ1-5
CDR3aa: CASSIGGMSNQPQHF
CDR3nt: TGCGCCAGCAGCATAGGGGGAATGAGCAATCAGCCCCAGCATTTT

v_gene: TRBV7-2
d_gene: NA
abundance: NA
j_gene: TRBJ1-5
CDR3aa: CASSLAFGYYQPQHF
CDR3nt: TGTGCCAGCAGCTTAGCTTTTGGGTATTATCAGCCCCAGCATTTT

v_gene: TRBV7-9
d_gene: NA
abundance: NA
j_gene: TRBJ2-6
CDR3aa: CASSGGRSISGANVLTF
CDR3nt: TGTGCCAGCAGCGGGGGGAGGAGTATCTCTGGGGCCAACGTCCTGACTTTC

v_gene: TRBV29-1
d_gene: NA
abundance: few
j_gene: TRBJ1-1
CDR3aa: CSVDRVNTEAFF
CDR3nt: TGCAGCGTTGACAGGGTAAACACTGAAGCTTTCTTT

v_gene: TRBV2
d_gene: NA
abundance: NA
j_gene: TRBJ2-3
CDR3aa: CASAQAWAEGTDTQYF
CDR3nt: TGTGCCAGCGCCCAGGCCTGGGCGGAGGGCACAGATACGCAGTATTTT

v_gene: TRBV29-1
d_gene: NA
abundance: NA
j_gene: TRBJ1-1
CDR3aa: CSVETQLNTEAFF
CDR3nt: TGCAGCGTTGAGACACAACTGAACACTGAAGCTTTCTTT

v_gene: TRBV2
d_gene: NA
abundance: few
j_gene: TRBJ2-7
CDR3aa: CASGTDSYEQYF
CDR3nt: TGTGCCAGCGGGACGGACAGTTACGAGCAGTACTTC

v_gene: TRBV4-3
d_gene: NA
abundance: NA
j_gene: TRBJ2-7
CDR3aa: CASSQQGGTLREQYF
CDR3nt: TGCGCCAGCAGCCAACAAGGGGGTACCCTACGGGAGCAGTACTTC

v_gene: TRBV19
d_gene: NA
abundance: NA
j_gene: TRBJ1-3
CDR3aa: CASSSTALQGKGNTIYF
CDR3nt: TGTGCCAGTAGTTCCACGGCCTTACAGGGAAAAGGAAACACCATATATTTT

v_gene: TRBV28
d_gene: NA
abundance: NA
j_gene: TRBJ1-2
CDR3aa: CASGPNYGYTF
CDR3nt: TGTGCCAGCGGCCCCAACTATGGCTACACCTTC

v_gene: TRBV28
d_gene: TRBD1
abundance: NA
j_gene: TRBJ2-7
CDR3aa: CASSFDGTGLVEQYF
CDR3nt: TGTGCCAGCAGTTTCGACGGGACAGGGTTGGTCGAGCAGTACTTC

v_gene: TRBV4-1
d_gene: TRBD1
abundance: once
j_gene: TRBJ2-5
CDR3aa: CASSPQTGVDETQYF
CDR3nt: TGCGCCAGCAGCCCCCAGACAGGGGTGGACGAGACCCAGTACTTC

v_gene: TRBV6-6
d_gene: NA
abundance: NA
j_gene: TRBJ2-7
CDR3aa: CASSYGHGSGEQYF
CDR3nt: TGTGCCAGCAGTTACGGGCATGGGTCGGGCGAGCAGTACTTC

v_gene: TRBV5-1
d_gene: TRBD2
abundance: NA
j_gene: TRBJ2-1
CDR3aa: CASSSGTSGSDEQFF
CDR3nt: TGCGCCAGCAGCTCCGGGACTAGCGGGAGTGATGAGCAGTTCTTC

v_gene: TRBV29-1
d_gene: NA
abundance: NA
j_gene: TRBJ1-2
CDR3aa: CSTGRENYGYTF
CDR3nt: TGCAGCACCGGTCGGGAAAACTATGGCTACACCTTC

v_gene: TRBV30
d_gene: TRBD1
abundance: NA
j_gene: TRBJ1-4
CDR3aa: CAWTRDRGDEKLFF
CDR3nt: TGTGCCTGGACCAGGGACAGGGGGGATGAAAAACTGTTTTTT

v_gene: TRBV9
d_gene: NA
abundance: once
j_gene: TRBJ2-1
CDR3aa: CASSPHSGANEQFF
CDR3nt: TGTGCCAGCAGCCCTCATAGCGGAGCTAATGAGCAGTTCTTC

v_gene: TRBV21-1
d_gene: NA
abundance: NA
j_gene: TRBJ2-1
CDR3aa: CASSQGRGRRTSSYNEQFF
CDR3nt: TGTGCCAGCAGCCAAGGCCGGGGGAGACGAACGAGCTCCTACAATGAGCAGTTCTTC

v_gene: TRBV5-6
d_gene: TRBD2
abundance: NA
j_gene: TRBJ2-5
CDR3aa: CASSSGLAEETQYF
CDR3nt: TGTGCCAGCAGCTCCGGACTAGCGGAAGAGACCCAGTACTTC

v_gene: TRBV6-6
d_gene: NA
abundance: NA
j_gene: TRBJ2-5
CDR3aa: CASLETGGVETQYF
CDR3nt: TGTGCCAGCCTGGAGACAGGCGGGGTAGAGACCCAGTACTTC

v_gene: TRBV28
d_gene: NA
abundance: NA
j_gene: TRBJ1-1
CDR3aa: CASSLTGDGKAFF
CDR3nt: TGTGCCAGCAGTTTGACAGGTGATGGAAAAGCTTTCTTT

v_gene: TRBV28
d_gene: TRBD2
abundance: once
j_gene: TRBJ2-2
CDR3aa: CASRPGTSAGELFF
CDR3nt: TGTGCCAGCAGACCCGGGACTAGCGCCGGGGAGCTGTTTTTT

v_gene: TRBV19
d_gene: NA
abundance: NA
j_gene: TRBJ2-5
CDR3aa: CASTSDHEETQYF
CDR3nt: TGTGCCAGTACCTCGGACCATGAAGAGACCCAGTACTTC

v_gene: TRBV28
d_gene: TRBD1
abundance: NA
j_gene: TRBJ2-5
CDR3aa: CASDRQGSETQYF
CDR3nt: TGTGCCAGCGATAGACAGGGGAGCGAGACCCAGTACTTC

v_gene: TRBV11-3
d_gene: TRBD1
abundance: NA
j_gene: TRBJ2-5
CDR3aa: CASSLGGTGGETQYF
CDR3nt: TGTGCCAGCAGCTTAGGAGGGACAGGGGGGGAGACCCAGTACTTC

v_gene: TRBV9
d_gene: NA
abundance: NA
j_gene: TRBJ1-2
CDR3aa: CASSVGVHPLTF
CDR3nt: TGTGCCAGCAGCGTAGGTGTCCACCCCCTCACCTTC

v_gene: TRBV5-1
d_gene: NA
abundance: NA
j_gene: TRBJ2-7
CDR3aa: CASSGIYEQYF
CDR3nt: TGCGCCAGCAGCGGAATTTACGAGCAGTACTTC

v_gene: TRBV19
d_gene: TRBD1
abundance: NA
j_gene: TRBJ1-2
CDR3aa: CASNDWRRGLYGYTF
CDR3nt: TGTGCCAGTAACGACTGGCGCAGGGGGCTTTATGGCTACACCTTC

v_gene: TRBV11-2
d_gene: NA
abundance: once
j_gene: TRBJ1-4
CDR3aa: CASSLRLIEKLFF
CDR3nt: TGTGCCAGCAGCTTAAGGTTGATCGAAAAACTGTTTTTT

v_gene: TRBV30
d_gene: NA
abundance: NA
j_gene: TRBJ1-1
CDR3aa: CAWGEGNTEAFF
CDR3nt: TGTGCCTGGGGGGAGGGGAACACTGAAGCTTTCTTT

v_gene: TRBV9
d_gene: NA
abundance: NA
j_gene: TRBJ2-1
CDR3aa: CASSVSIRYDNEQFF
CDR3nt: TGTGCCAGCAGCGTATCTATTCGGTACGACAATGAGCAGTTCTTC

v_gene: TRBV5-1
d_gene: TRBD2
abundance: NA
j_gene: TRBJ2-1
CDR3aa: CASSLTSGRANEQFF
CDR3nt: TGCGCCAGCAGCTTGACTAGCGGGAGAGCCAATGAGCAGTTCTTC

v_gene: TRBV30
d_gene: NA
abundance: NA
j_gene: TRBJ2-7
CDR3aa: CAWSVRWGAYEQYF
CDR3nt: TGTGCCTGGAGTGTACGGTGGGGAGCCTACGAGCAGTACTTC

v_gene: TRBV19
d_gene: NA
abundance: NA
j_gene: TRBJ2-7
CDR3aa: CASSMWGRPYEQYF
CDR3nt: TGTGCCAGTAGTATGTGGGGACGGCCCTACGAGCAGTACTTC

v_gene: TRBV30
d_gene: NA
abundance: once
j_gene: TRBJ1-6
CDR3aa: CAASGEYNSPLHF
CDR3nt: TGTGCGGCCTCGGGGGAATATAATTCACCCCTCCACTTT

v_gene: TRBV7-2
d_gene: NA
abundance: NA
j_gene: TRBJ2-1
CDR3aa: CASSLVSGSHYNEQFF
CDR3nt: TGTGCCAGCAGCTTAGTCTCAGGGTCTCACTACAATGAGCAGTTCTTC

v_gene: TRBV7-2
d_gene: TRBD2
abundance: once
j_gene: TRBJ2-3
CDR3aa: CASGILAESTDTQYF
CDR3nt: TGTGCCAGCGGGATCCTAGCGGAGAGCACAGATACGCAGTATTTT

v_gene: TRBV6-1
d_gene: TRBD1
abundance: NA
j_gene: TRBJ1-5
CDR3aa: CASSLGQGGQPQHF
CDR3nt: TGTGCCAGCAGTCTTGGACAGGGCGGGCAGCCCCAGCATTTT

v_gene: TRBV5-6
d_gene: NA
abundance: NA
j_gene: TRBJ1-1
CDR3aa: CASSFSPGNTEAFF
CDR3nt: TGTGCCAGCAGCTTCTCCCCGGGGAACACTGAAGCTTTCTTT

v_gene: TRBV9
d_gene: TRBD2
abundance: few
j_gene: TRBJ2-1
CDR3aa: CASSSGLAGVNEQFF
CDR3nt: TGTGCCAGCAGCTCGGGACTAGCGGGGGTCAATGAGCAGTTCTTC

v_gene: TRBV7-8
d_gene: NA
abundance: few
j_gene: TRBJ1-1
CDR3aa: CASSSRERNTEAFF
CDR3nt: TGTGCCAGCAGCTCCCGGGAGAGGAACACTGAAGCTTTCTTT

v_gene: TRBV25-1
d_gene: TRBD2
abundance: NA
j_gene: TRBJ2-3
CDR3aa: CASSRTSGSTDTQYF
CDR3nt: TGTGCCAGCTCCCGGACTAGCGGGAGCACAGATACGCAGTATTTT